The 4 T cell receptor beta chains in this list originate from one sample, sequenced in a study of blood T cells in healthy people across ages. Sample-barcoded 5' priming and a J-beta primer mix drove a second PCR of about 6 to 11 cycles. TCRdb processed the 5' RACE reads anew with MiXCR; each CDR3 protein has one entry. The data show about 800,000 distinct CDR3 sequences, 20% to 25% seen once. The sample also formed part of further work on T cells of mothers and their children.

The sequencing sample was made of blood. These receptors all stem from a boy younger than 18 in good health.

The V gene is TRBV4-1, the J gene TRBJ2-7, with 7 bases identical to TRBD2. Per germline, CDR1 MGHRA and CDR2 YSYEKL. After removal of 0 bases from V and 2 bases from J, the junction contained 10 bases not matched to a gene. CDR3 size: 17 residues. The CDR3 bases are TGCGCCAGCAGCCAAGACCCTCCCAGCGGGGCACCCTACGAGCAGTACTTC. Its protein is CASSQDPPSGAPYEQYF.

The chain uses TRBV7-2 and TRBJ2-1; 7 bases map to TRBD2. Germline CDR1 and CDR2: SGHTA and FQGNSA. V was pared by 3 bases and J by 0 bases, with 2 bases of the junction left unmatched. The CDR3 loop spans 15 amino acids. Here the CDR3 reads CASSFAGASYNEQFF. The DNA of the CDR3 is TGTGCCAGCAGCTTCGCGGGAGCCTCCTACAATGAGCAGTTCTTC. Full variable domain (remainder filled in from reference TRBV7-2 and TRBJ2-1): GAGVSQSPSNKVTEKGKDVELRCDPISGHTALYWYRQSLGQGLEFLIYFQGNSAPDKSGLPSDRFSAERTGGSVSTLTIQRTQQEDSAVYLCASSFAGASYNEQFFGPGTRLTVL.

The table lists this clonotype with a few counts. The chain employs TRBV7-9 and TRBJ2-5, with 8 bases that match TRBD1. Near its end, the DNA agrees better with TRBJ2-7, so the J call may be wrong. CDR3 length: 16 residues. In germline, CDR1 is SEHNR, CDR2 FQNEAQ (reference sequence). CDR3 nucleotides: TGTGCCAGCAGCGATACCACCGGGACAGGTAACTACGAGCAGTACTTC. Its translation is CASSDTTGTGNYEQYF.

This chain joins TRBV5-1 and TRBJ2-5; unclear D gene. The V end was cut by 3 bases, the J end by 3 bases, with 15 bases between. The CDR3 runs to 15 residues. The V gene's germline CDR1 is SGHRS and CDR2 YFSETQ. This CDR3 reads CASSSGDIRKETQYF. For the CDR3, the DNA is TGCGCCAGCAGCTCGGGTGACATTCGGAAAGAGACCCAGTACTTC. Full variable domain (outside the CDR3, taken from reference TRBV5-1 and TRBJ2-5): KAGVTQTPRYLIKTRGQQVTLSCSPISGHRSVSWYQQTPGQGLQFLFEYFSETQRNKGNFPGRFSGRQFSNSRSEMNVSTLELGDSALYLCASSSGDIRKETQYFGPGTRLLVL.